This is a list of T cell receptor beta chains from one sample in a study of blood T cell repertoires in COVID-19. Assay used: immunoSEQ multiplex PCR; TCRdb lists only in-frame clones, some missing. The table has about 48,000 clones, roughly 80% seen once. Sequencing was carried out using peripheral blood. The source is a man aged 40-55 years with acute or convalescent COVID-19. Both conserved end residues are part of each CDR3. D genes are given only for firm matches. The size entry is marked missing in some rows and otherwise reads once, few, many or a size class.

- TRBJ1-2 - TRBV23-1 TGCGCCAGCAGTCAATTTGAGGAACCCCTTAACTGCCTTGACTATGGCTACACCTTC CASSQFEEPLNCLDYGYTF
once TRBJ1-3 - TRBV7-7 TGTGCCAGCAGCTCCTCTTTTGGAAACACCATATATTTT CASSSSFGNTIYF
- TRBJ1-2 - TRBV5-1 TGCGCCAGCAGCTTGTCGCAGGGTTTCTATGGCTACACCTTC CASSLSQGFYGYTF
- TRBJ1-5 - TRBV24-1 TGTGCCACCAGTGACGGGGGTCAGCCCCAGCATTTT CATSDGGQPQHF
- TRBJ2-3 TRBD2 TRBV30 TGTGCCCGATCGCGACTAGCGGGGGGCCCCACAGATACGCAGTATTTT CARSRLAGGPTDTQYF
- TRBJ2-1 TRBD2 TRBV9 TGTGCCAGCAGCGTAGCGGTCGGGGGAGGGTACAATGAGCAGTTCTTC CASSVAVGGGYNEQFF
- TRBJ1-1 - TRBV18 TGTGCCAGCTCACCAACACAGGGTCACACTGAAGCTTTCTTT CASSPTQGHTEAFF
- TRBJ2-5 - TRBV3-1/TRBV3-2 TGTGCCAGCAGCCAAGATTGGCGGCAGGGGAAAGAGACCCAGTACTTC CASSQDWRQGKETQYF
- TRBJ1-5 - TRBV6-5 TGTGCCAGCAGTTGGGTCGCTAGTCAGCCCCAGCATTTT CASSWVASQPQHF
few TRBJ2-4 - TRBV28 TGTGCCAGCAGTCCCTTGACAGGTGGATACAAAAACATTCAGTACTTC CASSPLTGGYKNIQYF
- TRBJ1-1 - TRBV4-1 TGCGCCAGCAGCCAAGATCGGGGAACTGAAGCTTTCTTT CASSQDRGTEAFF
- TRBJ1-2 TRBD1 TRBV3-1/TRBV3-2 TGTGCCAGCAGCCAAGACCGGGACAGGGGAAGGTATGGCTACACCTTC CASSQDRDRGRYGYTF
few TRBJ2-3 - TRBV30 TGTGCCTGGAGCGTCTTGACAGGCTTGGAGTATTTT CAWSVLTGLEYF
- TRBJ2-7 TRBD2 TRBV3-1/TRBV3-2 TGTGCCAGCAGCCCAAGGACTAGCGGGGGGAATGAGCAGTACTTC CASSPRTSGGNEQYF
once TRBJ2-3 - TRBV4-1 TGCGCCAGCAGCCAAGGTCCATATACGCAGTATTTT CASSQGPYTQYF
- TRBJ1-5 - TRBV12-3/TRBV12-4 TGTGCCAGCAGCCCCGACAGGTTCCAGCCCCAGCATTTT CASSPDRFQPQHF
- TRBJ2-2 - TRBV6-5 TGTGCCAGCACAGAACAGTTCGGCAACACCGGGGAGCTGTTTTTT CASTEQFGNTGELFF